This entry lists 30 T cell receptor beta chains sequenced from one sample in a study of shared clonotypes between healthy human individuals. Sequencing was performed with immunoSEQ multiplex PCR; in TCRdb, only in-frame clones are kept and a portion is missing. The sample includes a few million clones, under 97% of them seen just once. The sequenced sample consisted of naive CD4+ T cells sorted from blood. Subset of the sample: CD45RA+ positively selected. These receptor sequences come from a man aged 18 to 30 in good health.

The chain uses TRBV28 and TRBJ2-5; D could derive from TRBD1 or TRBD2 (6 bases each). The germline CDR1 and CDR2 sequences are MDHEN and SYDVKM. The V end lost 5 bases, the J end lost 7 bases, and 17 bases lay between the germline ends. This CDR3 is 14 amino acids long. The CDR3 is CASSRGGTLGTQYF. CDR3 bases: TGTGCCAGCAGTCGAGGGGGGACCCTAGGGACCCAGTACTTC.

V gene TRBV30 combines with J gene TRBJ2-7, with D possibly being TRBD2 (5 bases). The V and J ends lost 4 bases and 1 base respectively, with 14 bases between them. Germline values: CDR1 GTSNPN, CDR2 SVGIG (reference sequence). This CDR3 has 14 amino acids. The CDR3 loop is CAWTSTGLSYEQYF. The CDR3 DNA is TGTGCCTGGACTTCCACGGGGTTATCCTACGAGCAGTACTTC.

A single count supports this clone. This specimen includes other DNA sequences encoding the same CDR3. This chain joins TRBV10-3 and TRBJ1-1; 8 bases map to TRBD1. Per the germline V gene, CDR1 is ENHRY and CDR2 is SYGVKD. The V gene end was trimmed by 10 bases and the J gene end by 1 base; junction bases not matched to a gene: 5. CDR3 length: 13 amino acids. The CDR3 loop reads CATLDRANTEAFF. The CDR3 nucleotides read TGTGCCACCCTGGACAGGGCGAACACTGAAGCTTTCTTT.

The CDR3 sequence is CASRPPGLGTQYF. CDR3 nucleotides: TGTGCCAGCCGTCCCCCGGGATTAGGGACCCAGTACTTC. The chain uses TRBV28 and TRBJ2-5; weak D call: TRBD2 (5 bases). This CDR3 has 13 amino acids. CDR1 is MDHEN, CDR2 SYDVKM, per germline. V gave up 8 bases and J gave up 7 bases, with 17 bases separating them.

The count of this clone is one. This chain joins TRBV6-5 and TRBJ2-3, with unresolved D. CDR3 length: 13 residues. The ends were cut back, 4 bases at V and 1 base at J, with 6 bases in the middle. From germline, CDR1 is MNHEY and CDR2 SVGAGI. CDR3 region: CASSWPGTDTQYF. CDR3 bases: TGTGCCAGCAGTTGGCCAGGCACAGATACGCAGTATTTT.

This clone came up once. Here the CDR3 reads CASSLVAGGPGANVLTF. The CDR3 DNA sequence: TGTGCCAGCAGCTTGGTAGCGGGAGGGCCTGGGGCCAACGTCCTGACTTTC. The chain combines TRBV5-4 with TRBJ2-6; 11 nucleotides align to TRBD2. Germline CDR1 and CDR2: SGHNT and YYREEE (reference sequence). V dropped 0 bases and J dropped 2; count of bases not matched to a gene: 1. This CDR3 is built from 17 residues.

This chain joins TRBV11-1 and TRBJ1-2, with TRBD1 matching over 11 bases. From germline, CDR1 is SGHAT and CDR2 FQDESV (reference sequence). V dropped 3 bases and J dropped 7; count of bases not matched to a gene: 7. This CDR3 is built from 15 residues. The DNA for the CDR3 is TGTGCCAGCAGCTTCCCGGGACAGGGGGTCGGTGGCTACACCTTC. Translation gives CASSFPGQGVGGYTF.

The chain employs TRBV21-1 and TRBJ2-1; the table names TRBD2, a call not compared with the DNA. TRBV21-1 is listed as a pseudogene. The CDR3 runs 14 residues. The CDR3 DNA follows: TGTGCCAGCAGCAATCGACTTCCCTACAATGAGCAGTTCTTC. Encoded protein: CASSNRLPYNEQFF.

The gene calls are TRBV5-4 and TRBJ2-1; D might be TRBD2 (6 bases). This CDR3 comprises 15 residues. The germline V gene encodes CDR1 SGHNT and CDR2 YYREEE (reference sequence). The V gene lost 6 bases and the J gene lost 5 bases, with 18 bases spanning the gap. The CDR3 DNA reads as TGTGCCAGCACGCCTCCGGGAGCGGCGAACAATGAGCAGTTCTTC. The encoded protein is CASTPPGAANNEQFF.

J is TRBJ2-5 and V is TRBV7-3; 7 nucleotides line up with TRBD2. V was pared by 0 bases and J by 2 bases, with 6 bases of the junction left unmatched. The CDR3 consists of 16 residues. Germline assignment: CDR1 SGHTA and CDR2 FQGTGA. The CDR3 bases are TGTGCCAGCAGCTTAACCGGGCGGGGGAATCAAGAGACCCAGTACTTC. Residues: CASSLTGRGNQETQYF. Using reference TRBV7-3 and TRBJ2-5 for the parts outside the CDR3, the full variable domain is GAGVSQTPSNKVTEKGKYVELRCDPISGHTALYWYRQSLGQGPEFLIYFQGTGAADDSGLPNDRFFAVRPEGSVSTLKIQRTERGDSAVYLCASSLTGRGNQETQYFGPGTRLLVL.

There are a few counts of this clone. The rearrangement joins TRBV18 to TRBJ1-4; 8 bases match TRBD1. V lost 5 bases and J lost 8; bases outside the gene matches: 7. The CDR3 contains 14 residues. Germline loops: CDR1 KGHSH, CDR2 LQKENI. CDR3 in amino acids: CASSANQGAEKLFF. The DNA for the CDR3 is TGTGCCAGCTCAGCGAATCAGGGGGCCGAAAAACTGTTTTTT.

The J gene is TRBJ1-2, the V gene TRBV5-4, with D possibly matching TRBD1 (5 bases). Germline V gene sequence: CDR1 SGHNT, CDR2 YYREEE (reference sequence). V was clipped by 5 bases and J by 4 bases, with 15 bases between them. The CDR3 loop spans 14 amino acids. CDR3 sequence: CASRPTAFGYGYTF. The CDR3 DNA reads TGTGCCAGCAGACCGACAGCCTTTGGCTATGGCTACACCTTC.

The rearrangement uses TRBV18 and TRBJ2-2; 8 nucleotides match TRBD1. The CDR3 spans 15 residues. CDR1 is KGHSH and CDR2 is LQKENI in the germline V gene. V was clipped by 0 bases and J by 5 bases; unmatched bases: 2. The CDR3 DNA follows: TGTGCCAGCTCACCACCGAGACAGGGGACCGGGGAGCTGTTTTTT. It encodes CASSPPRQGTGELFF.

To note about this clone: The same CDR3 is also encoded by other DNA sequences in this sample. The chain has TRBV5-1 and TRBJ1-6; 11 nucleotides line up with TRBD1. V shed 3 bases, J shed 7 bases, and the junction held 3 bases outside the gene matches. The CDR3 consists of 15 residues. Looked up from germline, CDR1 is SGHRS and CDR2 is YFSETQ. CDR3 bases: TGCGCCAGCAGCTGGGACAGGGGGGACAATTCACCCCTCCACTTT. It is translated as CASSWDRGDNSPLHF.

CDR3: CAWSNFGTGEQYF. Here the CDR3 DNA reads TGTGCCTGGAGCAACTTCGGGACAGGGGAGCAGTACTTC. The chain couples TRBV30 to TRBJ2-7, with 9 nucleotides matching TRBD1. CDR1 is GTSNPN, CDR2 SVGIG, per germline (reference sequence). The CDR3 has 13 amino acids. Unmatched junction bases numbered 7, after V lost 3 bases and J lost 7 bases.

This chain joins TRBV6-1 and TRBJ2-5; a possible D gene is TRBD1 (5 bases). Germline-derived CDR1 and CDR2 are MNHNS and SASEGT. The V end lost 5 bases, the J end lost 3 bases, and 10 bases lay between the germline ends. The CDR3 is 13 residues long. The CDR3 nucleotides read TGTGCCAGCAGTAAAGGGGTTAAAGAGACCCAGTACTTC. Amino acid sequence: CASSKGVKETQYF.

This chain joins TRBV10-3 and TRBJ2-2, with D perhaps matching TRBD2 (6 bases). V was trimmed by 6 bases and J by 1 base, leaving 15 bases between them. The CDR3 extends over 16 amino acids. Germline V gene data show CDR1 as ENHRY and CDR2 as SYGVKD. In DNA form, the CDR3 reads TGTGCCATCAGGGGGGACTGGCGGTTGAACACCGGGGAGCTGTTTTTT. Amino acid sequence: CAIRGDWRLNTGELFF.

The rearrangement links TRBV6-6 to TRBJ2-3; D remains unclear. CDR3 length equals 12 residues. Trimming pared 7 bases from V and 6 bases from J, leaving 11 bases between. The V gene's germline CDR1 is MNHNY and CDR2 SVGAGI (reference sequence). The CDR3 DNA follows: TGTGCCAGCACTCTCCCAAGCGATACGCAGTATTTT. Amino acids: CASTLPSDTQYF.

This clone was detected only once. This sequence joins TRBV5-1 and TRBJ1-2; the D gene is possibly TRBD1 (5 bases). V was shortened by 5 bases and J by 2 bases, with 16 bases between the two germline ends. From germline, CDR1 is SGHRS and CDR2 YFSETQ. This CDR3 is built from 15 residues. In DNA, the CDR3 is TGCGCCAGCAGTTCGGGGGGAACTTTCAACTATGGCTACACCTTC. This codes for CASSSGGTFNYGYTF.

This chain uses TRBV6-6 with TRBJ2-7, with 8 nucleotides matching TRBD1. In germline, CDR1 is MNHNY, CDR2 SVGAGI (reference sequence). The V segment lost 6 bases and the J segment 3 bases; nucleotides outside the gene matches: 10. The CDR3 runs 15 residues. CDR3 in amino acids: CASSPQQGALYEQYF. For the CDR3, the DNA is TGTGCCAGCAGCCCTCAGCAGGGGGCTCTCTACGAGCAGTACTTC.

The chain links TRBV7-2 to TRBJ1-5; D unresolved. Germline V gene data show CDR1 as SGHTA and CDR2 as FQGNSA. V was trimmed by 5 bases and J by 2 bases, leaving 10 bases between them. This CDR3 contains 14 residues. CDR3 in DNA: TGTGCCAGCAGCCCACGTCTAGGCAATCAGCCCCAGCATTTT. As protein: CASSPRLGNQPQHF.

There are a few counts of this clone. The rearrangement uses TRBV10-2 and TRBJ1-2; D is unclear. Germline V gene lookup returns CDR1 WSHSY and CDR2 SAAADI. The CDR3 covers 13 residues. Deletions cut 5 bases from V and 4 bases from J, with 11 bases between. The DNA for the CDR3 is TGCGCCAGCAGTCGGGATGGTTCCTATGGCTACACCTTC. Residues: CASSRDGSYGYTF.

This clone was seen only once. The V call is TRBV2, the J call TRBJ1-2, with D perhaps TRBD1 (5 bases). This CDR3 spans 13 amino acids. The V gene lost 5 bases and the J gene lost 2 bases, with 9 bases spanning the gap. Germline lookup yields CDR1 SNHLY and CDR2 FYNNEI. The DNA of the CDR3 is TGTGCCAGCAGTTTACAGGCGAACTATGGCTACACCTTC. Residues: CASSLQANYGYTF.

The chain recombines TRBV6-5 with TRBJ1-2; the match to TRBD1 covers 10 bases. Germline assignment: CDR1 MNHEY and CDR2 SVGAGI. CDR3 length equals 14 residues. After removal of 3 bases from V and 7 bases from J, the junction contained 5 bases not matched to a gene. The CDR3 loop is CASSYTDRGSGYTF. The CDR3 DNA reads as TGTGCCAGCAGTTATACGGACAGGGGGTCTGGCTACACCTTC.

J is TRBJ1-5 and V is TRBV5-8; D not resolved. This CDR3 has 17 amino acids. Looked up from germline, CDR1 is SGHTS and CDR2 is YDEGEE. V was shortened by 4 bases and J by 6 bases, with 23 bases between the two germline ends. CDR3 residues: CASSPEQAVPRSQPQHF. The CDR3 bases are TGTGCCAGCAGCCCCGAGCAAGCCGTGCCCAGGAGTCAGCCCCAGCATTTT.

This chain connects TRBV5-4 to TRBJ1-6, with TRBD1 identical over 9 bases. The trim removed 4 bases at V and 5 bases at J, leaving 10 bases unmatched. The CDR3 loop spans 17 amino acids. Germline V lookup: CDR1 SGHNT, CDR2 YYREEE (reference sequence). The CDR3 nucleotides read TGTGCCAGCAGCCCTCCCGGGACAGGGAACAATAATTCACCCCTCCACTTT. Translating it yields CASSPPGTGNNNSPLHF.

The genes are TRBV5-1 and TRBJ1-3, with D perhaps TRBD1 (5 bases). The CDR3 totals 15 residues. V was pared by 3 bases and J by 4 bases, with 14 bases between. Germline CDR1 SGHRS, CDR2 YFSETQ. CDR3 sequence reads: CASSSSGDLGNTIYF. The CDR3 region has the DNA TGCGCCAGCAGCTCATCCGGGGACTTGGGAAACACCATATATTTT.

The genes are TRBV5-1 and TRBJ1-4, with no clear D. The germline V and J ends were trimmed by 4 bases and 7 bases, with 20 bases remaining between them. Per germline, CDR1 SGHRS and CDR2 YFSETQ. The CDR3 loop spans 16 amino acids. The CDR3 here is CASSLLTGGLGEKLFF. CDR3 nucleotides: TGCGCCAGCAGCCTGTTAACCGGAGGGCTCGGTGAAAAACTGTTTTTT.

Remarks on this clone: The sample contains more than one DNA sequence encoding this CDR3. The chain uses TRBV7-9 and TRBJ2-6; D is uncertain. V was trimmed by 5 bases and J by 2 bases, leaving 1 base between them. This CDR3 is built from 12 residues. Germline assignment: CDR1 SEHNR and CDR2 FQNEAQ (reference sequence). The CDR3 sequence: CASSPGANVLTF. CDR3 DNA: TGTGCCAGCAGCCCTGGGGCCAACGTCCTGACTTTC.

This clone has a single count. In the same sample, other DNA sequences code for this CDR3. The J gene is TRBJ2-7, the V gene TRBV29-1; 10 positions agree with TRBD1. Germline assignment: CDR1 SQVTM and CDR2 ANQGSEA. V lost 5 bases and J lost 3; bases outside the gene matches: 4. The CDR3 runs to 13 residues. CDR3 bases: TGCAGCGTTCGGGGACAGGGGCTCTACGAGCAGTACTTC. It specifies CSVRGQGLYEQYF.